These 5 T cell receptor beta chains came from one sample sequenced in a study of blood T cell repertoires in COVID-19. The data were produced by immunoSEQ multiplex PCR, yet TCRdb's version contains in-frame clones alone and is incomplete. The table includes a few hundred thousand clones, 75% to 85% detected once. The sequencing input was peripheral blood. Receptors originate from a woman of 80 years or more with COVID-19, enrolled during active disease.

The chain employs TRBV6-2 or TRBV6-3 and TRBJ2-4, with D possibly matching TRBD2 (5 bases). V lost 6 bases and J 10 bases, leaving 10 bases between the germline ends. The germline CDR1 and CDR2 sequences are MNHEY and SVGEGT. This CDR3 comprises 11 residues. CDR3 loop: CASSRGSIQYF. The CDR3 nucleotides are TGTGCCAGCAGCCGTGGGAGTATTCAGTACTTC.

The chain employs TRBV5-6 and TRBJ1-2, with D maybe TRBD1 (6 bases). This CDR3 has 15 residues. From germline, CDR1 is SGHDT and CDR2 YYEEEE. The ends were cut back, 1 base at V and 7 bases at J, with 17 bases in the middle. This CDR3 is CASSLSGTGWSGYTF. The DNA for the CDR3 is TGTGCCAGCAGCTTGTCAGGAACAGGGTGGTCTGGCTACACCTTC.

The chain combines TRBV12-3 or TRBV12-4 with TRBJ1-2; D is undetermined. This CDR3 contains 13 residues. V lost 3 bases and J 7 bases, leaving 12 bases between the germline ends. This CDR3 reads CASSLKSGSGYTF. The CDR3 DNA follows: TGTGCCAGCAGTTTGAAGTCCGGGAGTGGCTACACCTTC.

The chain is built from TRBV6-2 or TRBV6-3 and TRBJ1-5; weak D call: TRBD1 (5 bases). This CDR3 is 15 amino acids long. The germline CDR1 and CDR2 sequences are MNHEY and SVGEGT. With 0 bases removed from V and 4 bases from J, the gap between germline ends came to 10 bases. In nucleotides, the CDR3 is TGTGCCAGCAGTTACTCCCGGACAAAGAATCAGCCCCAGCATTTT. It yields the protein CASSYSRTKNQPQHF.

The chain couples TRBV29-1 to TRBJ2-1; 7 bases agree with TRBD1. Germline values: CDR1 SQVTM, CDR2 ANQGSEA. V lost 8 bases and J lost 7; bases outside the gene matches: 14. The CDR3 loop spans 14 amino acids. Here the CDR3 DNA reads TGCAGCCTCTCCCCCGGGACAGTTAGGAATGAGCAGTTCTTC. This codes for CSLSPGTVRNEQFF.